This T cell receptor (beta chain) was retrieved from a study of T cell responses to AZD1222 COVID-19 vaccine. Study overall: Combined were second doses at about 4 or about 12 weeks.

Germline V gene data show CDR1 as MDHEN and CDR2 as SYDVKM. The CDR3 spans 15 residues. J gave up 4 bases and V 3 bases, and 4 bases lay outside the gene matches. The method was immunoSEQ multiplex PCR; TCRdb's version includes in-frame clones alone and lacks a portion of them. This table has around 99,000 clones, around 90% appearing once. Notes on the study in general: Donors were largely white British and mainly female; clonal diversity was possibly underestimated.

With regard to this clone: Its specificity is unknown.

The chain joins TRBV28 to TRBJ1-5; 9 bases line up with TRBD1. This TCR derives from an adult in good health. Sequenced here: peripheral blood, sampled on day 0 of AZD1222 vaccination. DNA of the CDR3: TGTGCCAGCAGTTTTGGGGACAGGGATAATCAGCCCCAGCATTTT. Translated, it gives CASSFGDRDNQPQHF.